The next 15 T cell receptor beta chains were all read from a single sample in a study of blood T cell repertoires in COVID-19. TCRdb keeps only in-frame clones here, not all; method: immunoSEQ multiplex PCR. The data hold 120,000 to 150,000 clones, with approximately 80% observed a single time. The sample taken for sequencing was peripheral blood. The receptor set was obtained from a woman aged 45-65 years with acute or convalescent COVID-19.

The CDR3: CASSPQGDGRGIYGYTF. The CDR3 DNA reads TGTGCCAGCAGCCCTCAAGGAGATGGCAGGGGGATTTATGGCTACACCTTC. The V gene is TRBV9, the J gene TRBJ1-2; TRBD1 agrees at 7 bases. The V segment lost 4 bases and the J segment 5 bases; nucleotides outside the gene matches: 17. The CDR3 contains 17 residues. Germline V gives CDR1 SGDLS, CDR2 YYNGEE.

This chain's CDR3 is CASSPGTAINEKLFF. In DNA, the CDR3 is TGTGCCAGCAGCCCGGGGACAGCGATAAATGAAAAACTGTTTTTT. This chain links TRBV9 with TRBJ1-4, with 7 bases fitting TRBD1. The ends lost 4 bases at V and 5 bases at J; junction bases unmatched: 8. Germline loops: CDR1 SGDLS, CDR2 YYNGEE. The CDR3 length is 15 residues.

The chain carries TRBV11-1 and TRBJ2-1; maybe TRBD1 (6 bases). The CDR3 covers 15 residues. From germline, CDR1 is SGHAT and CDR2 FQDESV (reference sequence). The V gene lost 3 bases and the J gene lost 0 bases, with 9 bases spanning the gap. CDR3 nucleotides: TGTGCCAGCAGCTTCGACAGGAGCTCCTACAATGAGCAGTTCTTC. Translating gives CASSFDRSSYNEQFF.

This chain joins TRBV5-8 and TRBJ2-3; TRBD2 aligns across 16 bases. There are 18 residues in the CDR3. CDR1 is SGHTS and CDR2 is YDEGEE in the germline V gene. V was clipped by 5 bases and J by 3 bases; unmatched bases: 9. The CDR3, as DNA: TGTGCCAGCAGTGACGGGACTAGCGGGGGGGCTACAACAGATACGCAGTATTTT. Translating it yields CASSDGTSGGATTDTQYF. The whole variable domain, remainder taken from reference TRBV5-8 and TRBJ2-3, is EAGVTQSPTHLIKTRGQQATLRCSPISGHTSVYWYQQALGLGLQFLLWYDEGEERNRGNFPPRFSGRQFPNYSSELNVNALELEDSALYLCASSDGTSGGATTDTQYFGPGTRLTVL.

The genes are TRBV2 and TRBJ1-1, with D possibly TRBD1 on 5 matching bases. CDR3 length: 14 residues. The germline V gene encodes CDR1 SNHLY and CDR2 FYNNEI. V lost 5 bases and J lost 8, with 18 bases in between. CDR3 protein: CASSLMQGSMEAFF. The CDR3, as DNA: TGTGCCAGCAGTCTGATGCAGGGCTCGATGGAAGCTTTCTTT.

This clone was counted once. The DNA for the CDR3 is TGTGCCAGCAGCCATGGGACAGGGTCTAATGAGGAAGCTTTCTTT. This encodes CASSHGTGSNEEAFF. The chain carries TRBV3-1 (or the pseudogene TRBV3-2) and TRBJ1-1; 9 bases line up with TRBD1. Germline V gene lookup returns CDR1 LGHDT and CDR2 YNNKEL (reference sequence). Trimming cost V 3 bases and J 8 bases; bases outside gene matches: 10. This CDR3 comprises 15 residues.

The gene calls are TRBV10-3 and TRBJ1-5; weak D call: TRBD1 (5 bases). CDR3 length: 14 residues. V was shortened by 3 bases and J by 11 bases, with 17 bases between the two germline ends. The germline CDR1 and CDR2 sequences are ENHRY and SYGVKD. The CDR3 sequence: CAISETGEGMAQHF. In DNA form, the CDR3 reads TGTGCCATCAGTGAAACGGGGGAGGGGATGGCCCAGCATTTT.

This chain links TRBV2 with TRBJ1-5; 7 nucleotides agree with TRBD1. Germline CDR1 and CDR2: SNHLY and FYNNEI. J was trimmed by 6 bases and V by 8 bases; bases with no gene match: 13. This CDR3 is 15 amino acids long. The CDR3 protein is CASASEARGIQPQHF. For the CDR3, the DNA is TGTGCCAGCGCCTCCGAGGCCAGGGGGATTCAGCCCCAGCATTTT.

The chain joins TRBV11-3 to TRBJ2-1; 7 bases are a match to TRBD1. There are 14 residues in the CDR3. The germline CDR1 and CDR2 sequences are SGHNT and YENEEA. V trimming: 4 bases; J trimming: 2 bases; junction bases outside the gene matches: 2. The CDR3 sequence is CASSYQGAYNEQFF. The CDR3 nucleotides read TGTGCCAGCAGCTACCAGGGGGCCTACAATGAGCAGTTCTTC.

CDR3 loop: CASSAPVGQERSYEQYF. The CDR3 coding sequence is TGTGCCAGCAGTGCTCCCGTTGGGCAGGAAAGATCCTACGAGCAGTACTTC. This sequence joins TRBV6-1 and TRBJ2-7; D is unresolved. Trimming cost V 4 bases and J 1 base, with 20 bases left between them. Per germline, CDR1 MNHNS and CDR2 SASEGT. The CDR3 is 17 amino acids.

The chain joins TRBV7-6 to TRBJ1-1; TRBD1 aligns across 7 bases. Germline CDR1 is SGHVS and CDR2 is FNYEAQ. This CDR3 is built from 15 residues. With V trimmed by 5 bases and J by 3 bases, 9 bases remained unmatched. In DNA form, the CDR3 reads TGTGCCAGCAGCCTCAAACCACAGGGGTACACTGAAGCTTTCTTT. Protein sequence: CASSLKPQGYTEAFF. Full variable domain (remainder filled in from reference TRBV7-6 and TRBJ1-1): GAGVSQSPRYKVTKRGQDVALRCDPISGHVSLYWYRQALGQGPEFLTYFNYEAQQDKSGLPNDRFSAERPEGSISTLTIQRTEQRDSAMYRCASSLKPQGYTEAFFGQGTRLTVV.

V is TRBV6-5 and J is TRBJ1-4; the D gene is possibly TRBD1 (5 bases). CDR1 is MNHEY and CDR2 is SVGAGI in the germline V gene. There are 13 residues in the CDR3. DNA of the CDR3: TGTGCTGGGGGGAGGAATTCCAATGAAAAACTGTTTTTT. Its protein product is CAGGRNSNEKLFF.

This chain joins TRBV3-1 (or the pseudogene TRBV3-2) and TRBJ1-4; D is unclear. Trimming stripped 5 bases from V and 3 bases from J, with 13 bases between. Germline lookup yields CDR1 LGHDT and CDR2 YNNKEL (reference sequence). This CDR3 contains 15 residues. Here the CDR3 reads CASSKSEVANEKLFF. Here the CDR3 DNA reads TGTGCCAGCAGCAAAAGCGAGGTAGCTAATGAAAAACTGTTTTTT.

The chain joins TRBV7-6 to TRBJ2-7, with 7 bases matching TRBD1. V shed 4 bases, J shed 4 bases, and the junction held 10 bases outside the gene matches. The CDR3 sequence is 15 residues long. CDR1 is SGHVS, CDR2 FNYEAQ, per germline. CDR3 DNA sequence: TGTGCCAGCAGCTATGGGACAGCCAAACCATACGAGCAGTACTTC. Its translation is CASSYGTAKPYEQYF.

This clone showed up just once. The chain combines TRBV7-9 with TRBJ1-6, with D tentatively TRBD1 (5 bases). Deletions cut 6 bases from V and 6 bases from J, with 6 bases between. Germline lookup yields CDR1 SEHNR and CDR2 FQNEAQ (reference sequence). The CDR3 is 12 amino acids. CDR3 amino acids: CASRGGNSPLHF. The CDR3 coding sequence is TGTGCCAGCAGGGGGGGTAATTCACCCCTCCACTTT.